A single sample gave rise to the 14 T cell receptor beta chains below, sequenced in a study of cytomegalovirus exposure and HLA in healthy donors. The table came from immunoSEQ multiplex PCR; TCRdb's copy has only in-frame clones and leaves some out. Here the sample spans some 67,000 clones, about 95% being singletons. Sequenced sample: PBMCs. All receptors derive from a woman between 18 and 29 years old in good health and CMV-seronegative.

The chain recombines TRBV13 with TRBJ2-7, with no clear D. The germline V gene encodes CDR1 PRHDT and CDR2 FYEKMQ (reference sequence). V was clipped by 5 bases and J by 0 bases, with 11 bases between them. The CDR3 runs 14 residues. The CDR3 here is CASSTHHSSYEQYF. CDR3 in DNA: TGTGCCAGCAGCACACACCATTCCTCCTACGAGCAGTACTTC.

V and J are TRBV10-2 and TRBJ2-3, with D possibly being TRBD2 (6 bases). Germline-derived CDR1 and CDR2 are WSHSY and SAAADI. This CDR3 has 15 amino acids. Trimming took 1 base from V and 3 from J, leaving 11 bases between them. In DNA form, the CDR3 reads TGCGCCAGCAGTGAGTTTGCGGGGACGACAGATACGCAGTATTTT. Translating gives CASSEFAGTTDTQYF.

This chain connects TRBV5-4 to TRBJ1-6; perhaps TRBD1 as D (5 bases). V was shortened by 1 base and J by 4 bases, with 9 bases between the two germline ends. Germline CDR1 and CDR2: SGHNT and YYREEE (reference sequence). The CDR3 totals 15 residues. The DNA for the CDR3 is TGTGCCAGCAGCTTGATGACAGCTTATAATTCACCCCTCCACTTT. Encoded protein: CASSLMTAYNSPLHF.

The chain has TRBV9 and TRBJ2-7; 7 nucleotides line up with TRBD1. With V trimmed by 0 bases and J by 1 base, 13 bases remained unmatched. Per the germline V gene, CDR1 is SGDLS and CDR2 is YYNGEE. This CDR3 has 18 amino acids. The CDR3 nucleotides read TGTGCCAGCAGCGTAGGGATAGGGGGCAACCTCCTGTCCTACGAGCAGTACTTC. Its protein is CASSVGIGGNLLSYEQYF.

The V call is TRBV28, the J call TRBJ1-5; 7 bases line up with TRBD1. The CDR3 sequence is 14 residues long. Germline V gene data show CDR1 as MDHEN and CDR2 as SYDVKM. V was pared by 8 bases and J by 3 bases, with 7 bases of the junction left unmatched. The CDR3 coding sequence is TGTGCCAGCCGAACAGGGGAGGTCAATCAGCCCCAGCATTTT. It translates to CASRTGEVNQPQHF.

The genes are TRBV19 and TRBJ1-5; D possibly corresponds to TRBD1 (6 bases). The germline V gene encodes CDR1 LNHDA and CDR2 SQIVND (reference sequence). With 3 bases removed from V and 0 bases from J, the gap between germline ends came to 15 bases. The CDR3 consists of 17 residues. The CDR3: CASSMDSRFYSNQPQHF. The CDR3 DNA sequence: TGTGCCAGTAGTATGGACAGCCGGTTTTATAGCAATCAGCCCCAGCATTTT.

The chain couples TRBV7-9 to TRBJ1-2; D is unresolved. V shed 2 bases and J shed 3 bases, with 10 bases lying between them. Germline V lookup: CDR1 SEHNR, CDR2 FQNEAQ (reference sequence). The CDR3 has 14 amino acids. The DNA of the CDR3 is TGTGCCAGCAGCTTAACGGGGATCGACTATGGCTACACCTTC. Its protein product is CASSLTGIDYGYTF.

This clone was detected a few times. The chain links TRBV15 to TRBJ1-3; TRBD1 matches 7 bases. With V trimmed by 0 bases and J by 0 bases, 5 bases remained unmatched. This CDR3 has 17 residues. Germline V gene data show CDR1 as LNHNV and CDR2 as YYDKDF (reference sequence). CDR3 residues: CATSRDRDSVSGNTIYF. The CDR3, as DNA: TGTGCCACCAGCAGAGATAGGGACAGCGTCTCTGGAAACACCATATATTTT.

The V call is TRBV5-4, the J call TRBJ2-5; a possible D gene is TRBD2 (5 bases). Germline loops: CDR1 SGHNT, CDR2 YYREEE (reference sequence). V lost 3 bases, J lost 5 bases, and 5 bases lay in between. CDR3 size: 11 residues. The CDR3 coding sequence is TGTGCCAGCAGCTGGGAGGAGACCCAGTACTTC. It specifies CASSWEETQYF.

V usage is TRBV7-9 and J usage is TRBJ2-3; D is possibly TRBD2 (6 bases). V lost 5 bases and J lost 5, with 17 bases in between. The CDR3 runs to 15 residues. CDR1 SEHNR and CDR2 FQNEAQ come from the germline V gene (reference sequence). The CDR3 nucleotides read TGTGCCAGCAGCCCTTTTATGGGGGGTAAAGATACGCAGTATTTT. This codes for CASSPFMGGKDTQYF.

J is TRBJ2-3 and V is TRBV5-4; possibly TRBD1 for D (5 bases). Germline V gives CDR1 SGHNT, CDR2 YYREEE (reference sequence). V shed 2 bases and J shed 2 bases, with 12 bases lying between them. CDR3 length equals 15 residues. The CDR3 here is CASSLGAGITDTQYF. CDR3 coding DNA: TGTGCCAGCAGCTTAGGGGCAGGGATCACAGATACGCAGTATTTT.

The chain links TRBV19 to TRBJ2-1, with 13 bases lining up with TRBD2. Trimming took 4 bases from V and 6 from J; bases not matched to a gene: 6. CDR3 length: 16 residues. Germline V gives CDR1 LNHDA, CDR2 SQIVND (reference sequence). The CDR3 protein is CASSTQLAGGPNEQFF. CDR3 nucleotides: TGTGCCAGTAGTACCCAACTAGCGGGAGGGCCCAATGAGCAGTTCTTC.

The chain links TRBV4-1 to TRBJ1-6; D gene unclear. CDR1 and CDR2 (germline): MGHRA, YSYEKL. The CDR3 runs 15 residues. The V end lost 3 bases, the J end lost 9 bases, and 15 bases lay between the germline ends. This CDR3 is CASSHPPEGSSPLHF. The CDR3 nucleotides are TGCGCCAGCAGCCACCCTCCGGAGGGAAGTTCACCCCTCCACTTT.

The chain carries TRBV18 and TRBJ2-2; TRBD1 matches 7 bases. Germline CDR1 is KGHSH and CDR2 is LQKENI. With V trimmed by 1 base and J by 3 bases, 5 bases remained unmatched. This CDR3 is 16 amino acids long. The CDR3 here is CASSPQGAGDTGELFF. CDR3 nucleotides: TGTGCCAGCTCACCACAGGGGGCAGGGGACACCGGGGAGCTGTTTTTT.